This record looks at one T cell receptor beta chain sequence and its context. The CDR3 sequence is 14 residues long. Trimming took 3 bases from V and 5 from J; bases not matched to a gene: 6. Germline V gives CDR1 KGHSH, CDR2 LQKENI. The data were obtained in a study of blood T cell repertoires in COVID-19. Study context: Material from acute and convalescent COVID-19 was sourced from the United States, Italy and Spain. From T cells, B-cell-depleted T cells, or PBMCs came the material, which was cDNA or gDNA.

As handled by the study authors: By means of reference gene primer amplification, nucleated cell counts were estimated. Profiled with immunoSEQ multiplex PCR; TCRdb holds only in-frame clones, not every one. The V and J calls and clone size come from that table; D and trimming were worked out from the DNA. The sample yields around 150,000 clones, roughly 90% seen once. The material sequenced was peripheral blood. This clonotype originated in a woman aged 55-69 years with active or convalescent COVID-19. The chain combines TRBV18 with TRBJ2-5; 7 bases map to TRBD1. CDR3 nucleotide sequence: TGTGCCAGCTCACCTTCCAACAGGGGTGAGACCCAGTACTTC. Its translation is CASSPSNRGETQYF.